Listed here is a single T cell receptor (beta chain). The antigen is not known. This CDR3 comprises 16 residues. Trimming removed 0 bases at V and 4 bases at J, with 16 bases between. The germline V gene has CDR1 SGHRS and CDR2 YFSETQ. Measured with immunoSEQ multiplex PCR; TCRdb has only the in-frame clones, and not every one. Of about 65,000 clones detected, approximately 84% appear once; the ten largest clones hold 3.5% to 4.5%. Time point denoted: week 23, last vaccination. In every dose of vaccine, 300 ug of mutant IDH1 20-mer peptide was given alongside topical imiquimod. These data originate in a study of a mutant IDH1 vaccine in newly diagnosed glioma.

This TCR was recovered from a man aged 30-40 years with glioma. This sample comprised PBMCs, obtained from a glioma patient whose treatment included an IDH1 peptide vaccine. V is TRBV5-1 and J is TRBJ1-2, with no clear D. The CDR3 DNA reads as TGCGCCAGCAGCTTGGCAGGCAGTGCCGACGTCTATGGCTACACCTTC. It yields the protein CASSLAGSADVYGYTF.